Each of the 26 T cell receptor beta chains below was sequenced from the same sample in a study of cytomegalovirus exposure and HLA in healthy donors. 13 Jbeta primers and 60 Vbeta primers were used for the PCR. Assay used: immunoSEQ multiplex PCR; TCRdb lists only in-frame clones, some missing. The repertoire holds some 150,000 clones, with about 61% as singletons. Source material: PBMCs. These receptors all come from a woman in her thirties or forties in good health and CMV-seronegative.

The CDR3 here is CASGTLGGAEAFF. For the CDR3, the DNA is TGTGCCAGCGGTACTTTGGGGGGGGCTGAAGCTTTCTTT. The genes are TRBV25-1 and TRBJ1-1; TRBD1 is a possible D gene (5 bases). The length of the CDR3 is 13 residues. V was clipped by 8 bases and J by 6 bases, with 16 bases between them. The V gene's germline CDR1 is MGHDK and CDR2 SYGVNS.

This chain links TRBV6-5 with TRBJ2-3; unclear D gene. The CDR3 covers 15 residues. Germline-derived CDR1 and CDR2 are MNHEY and SVGAGI. The V and J ends lost 6 bases and 0 bases respectively, with 13 bases between them. CDR3 bases: TGTGCCAGCAGCAATGGGCACCCTAGCACAGATACGCAGTATTTT. This translates into CASSNGHPSTDTQYF.

This clone was detected once. The rearrangement uses TRBV5-4 and TRBJ1-1, with TRBD1 identical over 9 bases. The CDR3 covers 14 residues. The V gene end was trimmed by 2 bases and the J gene end by 4 bases; junction bases not matched to a gene: 3. The germline V gene encodes CDR1 SGHNT and CDR2 YYREEE (reference sequence). The CDR3 nucleotides are TGTGCCAGCAGCTTCGACAGGGGGATCACTGAAGCTTTCTTT. Translation gives CASSFDRGITEAFF.

The chain has TRBV9 and TRBJ1-1; 10 bases align to TRBD1. V was pared by 2 bases and J by 5 bases, with 3 bases of the junction left unmatched. Germline loops: CDR1 SGDLS, CDR2 YYNGEE. This CDR3 has 14 amino acids. CDR3 DNA: TGTGCCAGCAGCGTGGGGGACAGGGGAACTGAAGCTTTCTTT. This encodes CASSVGDRGTEAFF. The full variable domain, with the rest looked up from reference TRBV9 and TRBJ1-1, is DSGVTQTPKHLITATGQRVTLRCSPRSGDLSVYWYQQSLDQGLQFLIQYYNGEERAKGNILERFSAQQFPDLHSELNLSSLELGDSALYFCASSVGDRGTEAFFGQGTRLTVV.

This rearrangement joins TRBV30 to TRBJ1-5; 10 nucleotides agree with TRBD1. The CDR3 length is 14 residues. Trimming at V came to 4 bases and at J to 7 bases, leaving 7 bases not matched to a gene. Germline V gene sequence: CDR1 GTSNPN, CDR2 SVGIG (reference sequence). The CDR3 sequence is CAWKPGTGAQPQHF. CDR3 bases: TGTGCCTGGAAACCCGGGACAGGGGCCCAGCCCCAGCATTTT.

The rearrangement joins TRBV9 to TRBJ1-6; 10 nucleotides match TRBD1. J gave up 10 bases and V 4 bases, and 8 bases lay outside the gene matches. The CDR3 extends over 15 amino acids. Germline V gives CDR1 SGDLS, CDR2 YYNGEE. The CDR3 coding sequence is TGTGCCAGCAGCAACGCGGGACAGGGGATGTCACCCCTCCACTTT. As protein: CASSNAGQGMSPLHF.

This clone was counted between two and nine times. The chain couples TRBV27 to TRBJ1-6; TRBD1 matches at 8 bases. The CDR3 has 15 residues. J gave up 7 bases and V 3 bases, and 5 bases lay outside the gene matches. CDR1 and CDR2 from the germline V gene are MNHEY and SMNVEV (reference sequence). The CDR3 is CASSFLQGGNSPLHF. As DNA, the CDR3 is TGTGCCAGCAGTTTTTTACAGGGGGGGAATTCACCCCTCCACTTT.

This clone came up once. CDR3 sequence reads: CASTRLSGGNYYGYTF. CDR3 nucleotides: TGTGCCAGTACCCGACTCTCGGGAGGGAACTACTATGGCTACACCTTC. This chain uses TRBV19 with TRBJ1-2; D gene ambiguous. The ends were cut back, 7 bases at V and 3 bases at J, with 21 bases in the middle. This CDR3 has 16 residues. Germline loops: CDR1 LNHDA, CDR2 SQIVND (reference sequence). Full variable domain (remainder filled in from reference TRBV19 and TRBJ1-2): DGGITQSPKYLFRKEGQNVTLSCEQNLNHDAMYWYRQDPGQGLRLIYYSQIVNDFQKGDIAEGYSVSREKKESFPLTVTSAQKNPTAFYLCASTRLSGGNYYGYTFGSGTRLTVV.

This chain links TRBV6-5 with TRBJ2-2; 11 bases match TRBD2. Unmatched junction bases numbered 4, after V lost 4 bases and J lost 6 bases. This CDR3 spans 15 amino acids. Germline V gene lookup returns CDR1 MNHEY and CDR2 SVGAGI. For the CDR3, the DNA is TGTGCCAGCAGTTCCGGGACTAGCGGCGCCGGGGAGCTGTTTTTT. Residues: CASSSGTSGAGELFF.

The chain recombines TRBV25-1 with TRBJ1-2; 7 bases match TRBD1. The V gene end was trimmed by 5 bases and the J gene end by 5 bases; junction bases not matched to a gene: 17. Germline CDR1 reads MGHDK; CDR2 reads SYGVNS. This CDR3 has 17 amino acids. CDR3 region: CASSPVPGQSSPYGYTF. The CDR3 DNA sequence: TGTGCCAGCAGTCCCGTTCCGGGACAGTCTTCGCCTTATGGCTACACCTTC.

The chain joins TRBV5-1 to TRBJ1-4, with D perhaps matching TRBD1 (6 bases). Trimming shortened V by 4 bases and J by 1 base, and 11 bases separated the two germline ends. In germline, CDR1 is SGHRS, CDR2 YFSETQ. This CDR3 contains 15 residues. The CDR3 loop reads CASSQDRLTNEKLFF. CDR3 coding DNA: TGCGCCAGCAGCCAAGACAGGCTAACTAATGAAAAACTGTTTTTT.

This chain links TRBV5-1 with TRBJ1-4; TRBD1 aligns across 9 bases. CDR1 SGHRS and CDR2 YFSETQ come from the germline V gene. The CDR3 loop spans 16 amino acids. With V trimmed by 0 bases and J by 8 bases, 8 bases remained unmatched. CDR3 coding DNA: TGCGCCAGCAGCTTGGATAACAGGGGGCCGGGCGAAAAACTGTTTTTT. Translation gives CASSLDNRGPGEKLFF.

The chain has TRBV5-8 and TRBJ2-1; maybe TRBD2 (5 bases). Trimming left V 0 bases short and J 3 bases short, with 10 bases between. The germline V gene encodes CDR1 SGHTS and CDR2 YDEGEE. The CDR3 spans 15 residues. The CDR3 DNA reads TGTGCCAGCAGCTTGGGGCCGGGGAACTACAATGAGCAGTTCTTC. Amino acid sequence: CASSLGPGNYNEQFF.

The CDR3 region has the DNA TGCGCCAGCAGTGAAGATCCTGAGGGAACAGATACGCAGTATTTT. It specifies CASSEDPEGTDTQYF. The rearrangement links TRBV10-1 to TRBJ2-3; tentatively, D is TRBD2 (5 bases). Germline V gene data show CDR1 as WNHNN and CDR2 as SYGVQD (reference sequence). The CDR3 spans 15 residues. The V end lost 3 bases, the J end lost 3 bases, and 13 bases lay between the germline ends.

This clone occurred a few times. V gene TRBV27 combines with J gene TRBJ1-1; TRBD1 aligns across 8 bases. The CDR3 is 15 residues long. J lost 3 bases, V lost 5 bases, and 8 bases had no gene match. Germline CDR1 MNHEY, CDR2 SMNVEV (reference sequence). Here the CDR3 reads CASSPRTGLYTEAFF. CDR3 nucleotides: TGTGCCAGCAGTCCAAGGACAGGGCTTTACACTGAAGCTTTCTTT.

There are a few counts of this clone. The chain's CDR3 is CASSPQGAQGKNIQYF. As DNA, the CDR3 is TGCGCCAGCAGCCCCCAGGGGGCGCAGGGCAAAAACATTCAGTACTTC. The rearrangement uses TRBV5-1 and TRBJ2-4; 8 bases agree with TRBD1. Trimming removed 4 bases from V and 3 bases from J; junction bases left unmatched: 9. There are 16 residues in the CDR3. Germline V gene lookup returns CDR1 SGHRS and CDR2 YFSETQ.

The rearrangement uses TRBV28 and TRBJ1-5; D not certain. Deletions cut 3 bases from V and 4 bases from J, with 7 bases between. CDR1 MDHEN and CDR2 SYDVKM come from the germline V gene. This CDR3 is 13 amino acids long. The CDR3 protein is CASSLGINQPQHF. The CDR3 bases are TGTGCCAGCAGTTTGGGCATAAATCAGCCCCAGCATTTT. Supplemented by reference TRBV28 and TRBJ1-5, the full variable domain reads DVKVTQSSRYLVKRTGEKVFLECVQDMDHENMFWYRQDPGLGLRLIYFSYDVKMKEKGDIPEGYSVSREKKERFSLILESASTNQTSMYLCASSLGINQPQHFGDGTRLSIL.

This clone came up once. The chain links TRBV29-1 to TRBJ1-3; D is uncertain. This CDR3 comprises 16 residues. Germline V CDR1 and CDR2: SQVTM, ANQGSEA. The germline V and J ends were trimmed by 0 bases and 2 bases, with 14 bases remaining between them. The CDR3 protein is CSVEDFAGSTGNTIYF. The CDR3 coding sequence is TGCAGCGTTGAAGACTTCGCGGGCAGCACTGGAAACACCATATATTTT.

The V call is TRBV7-2, the J call TRBJ2-3; 8 positions agree with TRBD2. This CDR3 is 17 amino acids long. Germline CDR1 SGHTA, CDR2 FQGNSA. J was trimmed by 2 bases and V by 5 bases; bases with no gene match: 12. The CDR3 DNA reads as TGTGCCAGCAGCCTCCGGACTAAGCGGGGGTACACAGATACGCAGTATTTT. Translating it yields CASSLRTKRGYTDTQYF.

This chain uses TRBV5-4 with TRBJ1-2; D remains unclear. Trimming left V 0 bases short and J 0 bases short, with 15 bases between. CDR3 length: 17 residues. Germline CDR1 reads SGHNT; CDR2 reads YYREEE (reference sequence). Here the CDR3 DNA reads TGTGCCAGCAGCTTGGACAGTGTTAAAATAACTAACTATGGCTACACCTTC. Amino acids: CASSLDSVKITNYGYTF.

This chain connects TRBV5-6 to TRBJ1-2; D unresolved. The CDR3 has 14 amino acids. Trimming took 4 bases from V and 2 from J, leaving 12 bases between them. Germline CDR1 SGHDT, CDR2 YYEEEE. The CDR3 is CASSHVATNYGYTF. CDR3 DNA: TGTGCCAGCAGCCATGTTGCCACAAACTATGGCTACACCTTC. The full variable domain, rest sourced from reference TRBV5-6 and TRBJ1-2, is DAGVTQSPTHLIKTRGQQVTLRCSPKSGHDTVSWYQQALGQGPQFIFQYYEEEERQRGNFPDRFSGHQFPNYSSELNVNALLLGDSALYLCASSHVATNYGYTFGSGTRLTVV.

The V and J genes are TRBV5-6 and TRBJ1-2; D is undetermined. This CDR3 comprises 13 residues. The V end lost 1 base, the J end lost 10 bases, and 14 bases lay between the germline ends. Per the germline V gene, CDR1 is SGHDT and CDR2 is YYEEEE. The CDR3 region has the DNA TGTGCCAGCAGCTTGTCGAGTCCCGGTTCCTACACCTTC. It translates to CASSLSSPGSYTF.

V and J are TRBV9 and TRBJ2-1, with 10 bases that match TRBD2. The CDR3 loop spans 16 amino acids. Trimming took 2 bases from V and 7 from J; bases not matched to a gene: 9. Germline V CDR1 and CDR2: SGDLS, YYNGEE. CDR3 region: CASSVLSSGGGNEQFF. The CDR3 DNA reads as TGTGCCAGCAGCGTCCTATCTAGCGGGGGAGGAAATGAGCAGTTCTTC.

This chain uses TRBV6-7 with TRBJ2-3, with 7 bases lining up with TRBD2. TRBV6-7 is reported as an ORF; its role is uncertain. Trimming removed 7 bases from V and 2 bases from J; junction bases left unmatched: 6. This CDR3 region has 14 residues. The CDR3 sequence is CASMGEGNTDTQYF. CDR3 nucleotides: TGTGCCAGCATGGGGGAGGGGAACACAGATACGCAGTATTTT.

The rearrangement uses TRBV28 and TRBJ2-2; 7 positions match TRBD1. CDR3 size: 16 residues. Germline CDR1 MDHEN, CDR2 SYDVKM. Trimming took 5 bases from V and 0 from J; bases not matched to a gene: 6. The CDR3 DNA is TGTGCCAGCAGTCAAAAGACAGGGCCGAACACCGGGGAGCTGTTTTTT. Translated: CASSQKTGPNTGELFF.

The chain recombines TRBV4-1 with TRBJ1-5; 8 nucleotides line up with TRBD1. This CDR3 region has 15 residues. Trimming at V came to 1 base and at J to 4 bases, leaving 3 bases not matched to a gene. Germline assignment: CDR1 MGHRA and CDR2 YSYEKL. CDR3 protein: CASSQVTGENQPQHF. The CDR3 DNA sequence: TGCGCCAGCAGCCAAGTGACAGGGGAAAATCAGCCCCAGCATTTT.